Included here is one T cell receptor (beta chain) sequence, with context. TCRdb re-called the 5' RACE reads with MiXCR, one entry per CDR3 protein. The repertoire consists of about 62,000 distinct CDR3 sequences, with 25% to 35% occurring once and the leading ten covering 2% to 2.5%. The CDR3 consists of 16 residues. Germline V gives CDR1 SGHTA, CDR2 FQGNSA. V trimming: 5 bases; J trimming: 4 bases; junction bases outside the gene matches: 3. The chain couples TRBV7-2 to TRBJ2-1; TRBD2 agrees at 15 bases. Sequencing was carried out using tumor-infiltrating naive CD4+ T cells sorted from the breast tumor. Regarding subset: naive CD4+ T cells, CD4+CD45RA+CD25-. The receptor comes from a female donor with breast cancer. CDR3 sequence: CASSIGLAGGYNEQFF. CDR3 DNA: TGTGCCAGCAGCATCGGACTAGCGGGAGGGTACAATGAGCAGTTCTTC.